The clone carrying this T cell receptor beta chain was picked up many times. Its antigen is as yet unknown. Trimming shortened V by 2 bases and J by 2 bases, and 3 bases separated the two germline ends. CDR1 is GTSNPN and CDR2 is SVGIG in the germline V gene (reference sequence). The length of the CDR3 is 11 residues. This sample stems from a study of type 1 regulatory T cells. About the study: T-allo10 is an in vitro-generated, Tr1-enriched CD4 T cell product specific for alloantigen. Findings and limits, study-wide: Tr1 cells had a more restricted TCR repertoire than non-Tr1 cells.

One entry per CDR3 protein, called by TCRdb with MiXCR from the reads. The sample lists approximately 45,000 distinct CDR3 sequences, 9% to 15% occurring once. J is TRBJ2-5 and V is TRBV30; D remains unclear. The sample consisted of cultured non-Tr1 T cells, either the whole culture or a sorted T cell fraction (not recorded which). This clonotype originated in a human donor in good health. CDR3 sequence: CAWSRQETQYF. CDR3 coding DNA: TGTGCCTGGAGTAGGCAAGAGACCCAGTACTTC.